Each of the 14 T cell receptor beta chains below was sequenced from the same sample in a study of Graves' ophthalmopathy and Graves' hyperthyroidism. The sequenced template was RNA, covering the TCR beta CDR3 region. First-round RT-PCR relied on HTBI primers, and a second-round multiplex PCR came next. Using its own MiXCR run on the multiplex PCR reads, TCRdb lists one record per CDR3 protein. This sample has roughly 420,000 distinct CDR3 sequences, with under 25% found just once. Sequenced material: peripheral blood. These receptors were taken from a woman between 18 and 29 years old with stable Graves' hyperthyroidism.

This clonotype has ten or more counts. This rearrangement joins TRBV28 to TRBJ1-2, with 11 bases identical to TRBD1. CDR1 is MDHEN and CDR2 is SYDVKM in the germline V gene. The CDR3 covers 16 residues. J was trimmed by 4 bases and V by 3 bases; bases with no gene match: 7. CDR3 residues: CASSFPGTGGSYGYTF. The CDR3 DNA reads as TGTGCCAGCAGTTTCCCTGGGACAGGGGGGAGCTATGGCTACACCTTC.

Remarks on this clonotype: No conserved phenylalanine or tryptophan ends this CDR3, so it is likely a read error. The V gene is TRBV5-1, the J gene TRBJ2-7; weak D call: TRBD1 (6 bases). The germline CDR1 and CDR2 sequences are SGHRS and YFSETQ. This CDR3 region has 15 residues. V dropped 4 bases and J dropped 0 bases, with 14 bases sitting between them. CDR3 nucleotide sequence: TGCGCCAGCAGCCCCACTACAGGGACCTCCTACGAGCAGTACTAC. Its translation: CASSPTTGTSYEQYY.

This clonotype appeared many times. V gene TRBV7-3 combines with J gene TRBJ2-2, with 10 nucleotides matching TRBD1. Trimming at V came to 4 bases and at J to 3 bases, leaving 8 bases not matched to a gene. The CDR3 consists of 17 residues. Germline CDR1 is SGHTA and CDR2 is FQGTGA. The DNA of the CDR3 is TGTGCCAGCAGCTACCCGGCCGGGACAGGGGACACCGGGGAGCTGTTTTTT. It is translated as CASSYPAGTGDTGELFF.

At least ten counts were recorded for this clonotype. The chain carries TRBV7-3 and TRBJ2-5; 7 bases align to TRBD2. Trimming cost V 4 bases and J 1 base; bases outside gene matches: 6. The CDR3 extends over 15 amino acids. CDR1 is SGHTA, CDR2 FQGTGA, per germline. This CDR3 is CASSSNGLVQETQYF. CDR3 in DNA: TGTGCCAGCAGCTCAAACGGACTAGTCCAAGAGACCCAGTACTTC.

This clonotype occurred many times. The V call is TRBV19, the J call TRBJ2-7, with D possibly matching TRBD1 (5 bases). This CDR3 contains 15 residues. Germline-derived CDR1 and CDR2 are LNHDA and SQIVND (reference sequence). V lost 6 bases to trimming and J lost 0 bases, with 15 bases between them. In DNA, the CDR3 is TGTGCCAGTAGAGAGACAGAGCATATCTCCTACGAGCAGTACTTC. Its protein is CASRETEHISYEQYF. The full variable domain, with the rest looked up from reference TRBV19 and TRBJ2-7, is DGGITQSPKYLFRKEGQNVTLSCEQNLNHDAMYWYRQDPGQGLRLIYYSQIVNDFQKGDIAEGYSVSREKKESFPLTVTSAQKNPTAFYLCASRETEHISYEQYFGPGTRLTVT.

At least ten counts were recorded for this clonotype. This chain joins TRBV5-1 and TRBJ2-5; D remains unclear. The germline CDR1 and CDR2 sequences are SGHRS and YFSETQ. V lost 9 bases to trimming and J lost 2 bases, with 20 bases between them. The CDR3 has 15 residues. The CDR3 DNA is TGCGCCACCTCCCTGGGAAGAAGAATACAAGAGACCCAGTACTTC. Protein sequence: CATSLGRRIQETQYF.

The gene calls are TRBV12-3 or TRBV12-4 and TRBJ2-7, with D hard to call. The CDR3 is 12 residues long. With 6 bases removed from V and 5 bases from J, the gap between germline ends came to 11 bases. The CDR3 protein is CASSPYRDEQYF. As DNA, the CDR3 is TGTGCCAGCAGCCCATATCGGGACGAGCAGTACTTC.

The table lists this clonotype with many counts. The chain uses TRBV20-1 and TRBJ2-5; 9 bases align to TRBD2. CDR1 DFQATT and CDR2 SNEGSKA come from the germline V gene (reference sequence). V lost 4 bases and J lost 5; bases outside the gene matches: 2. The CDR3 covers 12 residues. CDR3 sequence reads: CSAIAGVETQYF. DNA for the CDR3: TGCAGTGCTATAGCGGGAGTGGAGACCCAGTACTTC.

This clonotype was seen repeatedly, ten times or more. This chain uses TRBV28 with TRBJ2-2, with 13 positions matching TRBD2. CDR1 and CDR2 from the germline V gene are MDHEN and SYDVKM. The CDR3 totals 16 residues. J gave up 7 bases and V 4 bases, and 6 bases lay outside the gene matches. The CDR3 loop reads CASSSGTSGTFGELFF. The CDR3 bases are TGTGCCAGCAGTTCCGGGACTAGCGGGACCTTCGGGGAGCTGTTTTTT.

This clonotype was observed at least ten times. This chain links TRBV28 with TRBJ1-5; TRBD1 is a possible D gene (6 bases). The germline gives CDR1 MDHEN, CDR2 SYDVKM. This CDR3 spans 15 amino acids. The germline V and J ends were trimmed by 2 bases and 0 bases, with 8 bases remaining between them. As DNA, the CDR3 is TGTGCCAGCAGTTTAGGACAGTTTAGCAATCAGCCCCAGCATTTT. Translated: CASSLGQFSNQPQHF.

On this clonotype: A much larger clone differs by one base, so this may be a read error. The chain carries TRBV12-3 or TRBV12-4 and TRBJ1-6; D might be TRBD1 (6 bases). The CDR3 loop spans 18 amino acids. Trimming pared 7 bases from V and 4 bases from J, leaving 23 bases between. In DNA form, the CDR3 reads TGTGCCAGCACCCGCCCGGGGCAGGGGAGATCTTATAATTCACCCCTCCACTTT. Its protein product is CASTRPGQGRSYNSPLHF.

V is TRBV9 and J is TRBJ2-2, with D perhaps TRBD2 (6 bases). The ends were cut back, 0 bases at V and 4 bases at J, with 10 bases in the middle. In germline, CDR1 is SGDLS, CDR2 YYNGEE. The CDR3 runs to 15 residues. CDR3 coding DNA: TGTGCCAGCAGCGTAGGCGGGACGGGCACCGGGGAGCTGTTTTTT. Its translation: CASSVGGTGTGELFF.

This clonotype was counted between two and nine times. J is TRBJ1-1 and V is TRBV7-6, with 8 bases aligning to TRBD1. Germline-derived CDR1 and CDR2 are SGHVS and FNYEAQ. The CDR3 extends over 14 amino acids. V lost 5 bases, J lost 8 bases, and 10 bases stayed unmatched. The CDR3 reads CASSLGRGDREAFF. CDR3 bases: TGTGCCAGCAGCCTTGGCCGTGGGGACAGGGAAGCTTTCTTT.

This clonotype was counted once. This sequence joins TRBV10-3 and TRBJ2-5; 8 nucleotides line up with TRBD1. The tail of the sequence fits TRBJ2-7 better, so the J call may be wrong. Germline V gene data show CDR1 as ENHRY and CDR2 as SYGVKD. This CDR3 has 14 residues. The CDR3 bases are TGTGCCATCAGTGAAGCACAGGGGGGCTACGAGCAGTACTTC. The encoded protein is CAISEAQGGYEQYF.